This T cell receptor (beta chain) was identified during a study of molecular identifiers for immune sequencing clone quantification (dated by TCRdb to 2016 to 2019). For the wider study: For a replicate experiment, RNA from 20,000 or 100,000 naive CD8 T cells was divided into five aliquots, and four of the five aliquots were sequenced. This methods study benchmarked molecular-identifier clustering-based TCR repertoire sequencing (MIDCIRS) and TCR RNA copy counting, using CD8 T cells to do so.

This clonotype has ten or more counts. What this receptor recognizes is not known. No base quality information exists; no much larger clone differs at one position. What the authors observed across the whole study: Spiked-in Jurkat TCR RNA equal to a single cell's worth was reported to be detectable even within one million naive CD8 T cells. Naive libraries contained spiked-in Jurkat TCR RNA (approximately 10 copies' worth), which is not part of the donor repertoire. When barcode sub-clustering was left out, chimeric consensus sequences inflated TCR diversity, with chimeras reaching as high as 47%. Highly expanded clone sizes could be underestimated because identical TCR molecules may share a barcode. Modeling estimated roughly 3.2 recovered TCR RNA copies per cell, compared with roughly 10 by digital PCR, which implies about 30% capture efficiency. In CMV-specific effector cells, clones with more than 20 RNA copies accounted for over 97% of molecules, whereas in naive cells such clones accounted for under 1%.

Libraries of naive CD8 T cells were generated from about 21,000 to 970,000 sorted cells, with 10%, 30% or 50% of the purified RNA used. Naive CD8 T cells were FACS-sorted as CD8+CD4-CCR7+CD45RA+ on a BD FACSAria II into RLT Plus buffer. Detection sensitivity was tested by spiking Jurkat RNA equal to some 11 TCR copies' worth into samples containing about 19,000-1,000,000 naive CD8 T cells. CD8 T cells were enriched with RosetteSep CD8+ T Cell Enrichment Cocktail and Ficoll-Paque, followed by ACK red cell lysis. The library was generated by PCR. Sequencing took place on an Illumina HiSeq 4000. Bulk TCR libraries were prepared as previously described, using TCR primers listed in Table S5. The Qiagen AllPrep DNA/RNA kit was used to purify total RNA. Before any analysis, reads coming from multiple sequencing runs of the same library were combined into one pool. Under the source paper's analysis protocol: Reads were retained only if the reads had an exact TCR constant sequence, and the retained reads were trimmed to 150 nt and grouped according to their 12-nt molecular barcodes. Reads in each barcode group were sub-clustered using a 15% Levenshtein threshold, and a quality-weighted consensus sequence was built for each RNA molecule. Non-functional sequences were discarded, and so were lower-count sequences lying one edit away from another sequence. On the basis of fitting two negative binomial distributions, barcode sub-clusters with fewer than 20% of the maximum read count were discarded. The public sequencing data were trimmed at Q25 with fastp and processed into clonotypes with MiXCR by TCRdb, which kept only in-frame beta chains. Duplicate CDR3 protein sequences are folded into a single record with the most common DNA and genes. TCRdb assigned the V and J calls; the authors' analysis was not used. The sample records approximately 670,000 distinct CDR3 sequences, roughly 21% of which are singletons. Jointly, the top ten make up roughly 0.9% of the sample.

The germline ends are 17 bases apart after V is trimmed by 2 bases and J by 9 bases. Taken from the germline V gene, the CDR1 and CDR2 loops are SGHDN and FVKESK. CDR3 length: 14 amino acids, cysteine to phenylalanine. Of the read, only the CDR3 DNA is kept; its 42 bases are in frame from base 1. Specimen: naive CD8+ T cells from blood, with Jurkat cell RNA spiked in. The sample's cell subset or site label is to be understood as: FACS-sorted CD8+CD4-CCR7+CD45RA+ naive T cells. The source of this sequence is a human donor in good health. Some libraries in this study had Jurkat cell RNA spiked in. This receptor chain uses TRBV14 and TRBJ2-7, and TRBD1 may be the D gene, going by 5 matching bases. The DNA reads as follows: TGTGCCAGCAGCCAAACCAATACAGGTTTAGGGCAGTACTTC. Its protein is CASSQTNTGLGQYF.